The 30 T cell receptor beta chains in this list originate from one sample, sequenced in a study of technical replicates of blood from several donors. Profiling relied on immunoSEQ multiplex PCR, and the TCRdb table lists in-frame clones only, not all of them. The sample has 78,000 or so clones, about nine tenths seen once. Material: T cells isolated from PBMCs. These receptor sequences come from a human donor in good health. Some clones in this sample may be carry-over from other donors' samples.

CDR3 DNA: TGTGCCAGCAGCTTCAGGGGGCTGGATTCACCCCTCCACTTT. It is translated as CASSFRGLDSPLHF. This chain connects TRBV11-3 to TRBJ1-6, with 8 positions matching TRBD1. The junction had 3 bases not matched to a gene; V was cut back by 3 bases and J by 8 bases. CDR1 is SGHNT, CDR2 YENEEA, per germline. This CDR3 has 14 residues.

This chain uses TRBV2 with TRBJ2-1, with 10 positions matching TRBD2. The V and J ends lost 6 bases and 5 bases, in that order; junction bases with no gene match: 7. Germline assignment: CDR1 SNHLY and CDR2 FYNNEI. There are 15 residues in the CDR3. The CDR3 DNA follows: TGTGCCAGCAGAAAACTAGCGGGAACTGACAATGAGCAGTTCTTC. Its protein product is CASRKLAGTDNEQFF.

The chain has TRBV28 and TRBJ1-1; D is ambiguous. The CDR3 runs to 12 residues. The germline V and J ends were trimmed by 3 bases and 1 base, with 3 bases remaining between them. CDR1 is MDHEN, CDR2 SYDVKM, per germline. The CDR3 here is CASSLANTEAFF. The CDR3 DNA follows: TGTGCCAGCAGTTTGGCGAACACTGAAGCTTTCTTT.

The rearrangement joins TRBV5-1 to TRBJ2-7; 11 nucleotides match TRBD1. This CDR3 comprises 14 residues. The J segment lost 2 bases and the V segment lost 6 bases, leaving 4 bases of the junction unmatched. The germline gives CDR1 SGHRS, CDR2 YFSETQ. CDR3 region: CASNRDRGTYEQYF. CDR3 DNA sequence: TGCGCCAGCAACCGGGACAGGGGGACCTACGAGCAGTACTTC.

The rearrangement uses TRBV4-1 and TRBJ1-5; D is perhaps TRBD1 (6 bases). Looked up from germline, CDR1 is MGHRA and CDR2 is YSYEKL. CDR3 size: 17 residues. Trimming cost V 0 bases and J 2 bases, with 14 bases left between them. The CDR3 spells CASSQEGIRQGNQPQHF. The CDR3 bases are TGCGCCAGCAGCCAAGAGGGGATTCGACAGGGCAATCAGCCCCAGCATTTT.

The genes are TRBV30 and TRBJ2-5; D unclear. Germline V gene data show CDR1 as GTSNPN and CDR2 as SVGIG (reference sequence). Between the trimmed V and J ends, which lost 5 bases and 1 base, there was a span of 17 bases. This CDR3 is built from 15 residues. CDR3 DNA: TGTGCCTGGGGCCCATCGCCGAACCTCCAAGAGACCCAGTACTTC. The encoded protein is CAWGPSPNLQETQYF.

The chain has TRBV30 and TRBJ1-4, with no clear D. Per germline, CDR1 GTSNPN and CDR2 SVGIG (reference sequence). Trimming removed 0 bases from V and 8 bases from J, with 10 bases in between. CDR3 size: 13 residues. CDR3 in DNA: TGTGCCTGGAGTGTTGCCTACGGGGAAAAACTGTTTTTT. This codes for CAWSVAYGEKLFF. The whole variable domain, filled in from reference TRBV30 and TRBJ1-4, reads SQTIHQWPATLVQPVGSPLSLECTVEGTSNPNLYWYRQAAGRGLQLLFYSVGIGQISSEVPQNLSASRPQDRQFILSSKKLLLSDSGFYLCAWSVAYGEKLFFGSGTQLSVL.

The CDR3 sequence is CASGDGTGQIWDTEAFF. The DNA of the CDR3 is TGTGCTAGTGGTGACGGGACAGGGCAAATTTGGGACACTGAAGCTTTCTTT. The chain links TRBV12-5 to TRBJ1-1, with 9 bases matching TRBD1. Germline values: CDR1 LGHNT, CDR2 FRNRAP. V dropped 5 bases and J dropped 3; count of bases not matched to a gene: 13. The CDR3 extends over 17 amino acids. Using reference TRBV12-5 and TRBJ1-1 for the parts outside the CDR3, the full variable domain is DARVTQTPRHKVTEMGQEVTMRCQPILGHNTVFWYRQTMMQGLELLAYFRNRAPLDDSGMPKDRFSAEMPDATLATLKIQPSEPRDSAVYFCASGDGTGQIWDTEAFFGQGTRLTVV.

The chain employs TRBV6-1 and TRBJ2-5; D is ambiguous. V lost 7 bases, J lost 1 base, and 7 bases lay in between. CDR3 length: 12 amino acids. Germline lookup yields CDR1 MNHNS and CDR2 SASEGT. In DNA form, the CDR3 reads TGTGCCAGCAAAGAGCCCCAAGAGACCCAGTACTTC. It translates to CASKEPQETQYF.

Here the CDR3 reads CASSLQGANYGYTF. DNA for the CDR3: TGCGCCAGCAGCTTACAGGGGGCTAACTATGGCTACACCTTC. The chain joins TRBV5-1 to TRBJ1-2; 8 bases agree with TRBD1. V was clipped by 2 bases and J by 0 bases; unmatched bases: 0. The V gene's germline CDR1 is SGHRS and CDR2 YFSETQ. This CDR3 has 14 amino acids.

This rearrangement joins TRBV10-2 to TRBJ2-1; possibly TRBD2 for D (5 bases). Germline V CDR1 and CDR2: WSHSY, SAAADI. The CDR3 spans 13 residues. Trimming cost V 8 bases and J 2 bases, with 10 bases left between them. CDR3 bases: TGCGCCAGCCGGGGAACCACCTACAATGAGCAGTTCTTC. It translates to CASRGTTYNEQFF.

In nucleotides, the CDR3 is TGTGCCAGCAGCTCCCCAGGCGAGCAGTACTTC. This sequence encodes CASSSPGEQYF. The J gene is TRBJ2-7, the V gene TRBV7-9; D unresolved. With 4 bases removed from V and 6 bases from J, the gap between germline ends came to 7 bases. The CDR3 length is 11 residues. The germline gives CDR1 SEHNR, CDR2 FQNEAQ (reference sequence).

This sequence joins TRBV4-1 and TRBJ2-4, with a weak D call TRBD1 (6 bases). The CDR3 runs to 15 residues. Germline loops: CDR1 MGHRA, CDR2 YSYEKL. V shed 7 bases and J shed 4 bases, with 17 bases lying between them. The CDR3 sequence is CASNLGWTEKNIQYF. As DNA, the CDR3 is TGCGCCAGCAACCTGGGCTGGACAGAAAAAAACATTCAGTACTTC.

Here the CDR3 reads CASSGLAGFTYNEQFF. The CDR3 DNA reads as TGTGCCAGCAGCGGCCTAGCGGGGTTCACCTACAATGAGCAGTTCTTC. This chain uses TRBV9 with TRBJ2-1, with 9 bases matching TRBD2. J lost 2 bases, V lost 3 bases, and 6 bases had no gene match. The CDR3 consists of 16 residues. Germline CDR1 is SGDLS and CDR2 is YYNGEE.

V and J are TRBV4-1 and TRBJ2-7, with 14 bases lining up with TRBD2. The J segment lost 3 bases and the V segment lost 1 base, leaving 8 bases of the junction unmatched. The CDR3 loop spans 18 amino acids. Germline-derived CDR1 and CDR2 are MGHRA and YSYEKL. Written as DNA, the CDR3 is TGCGCCAGCAGCCAAGGGACTAGCGGGAGGTCCACGATCTACGAGCAGTACTTC. It yields the protein CASSQGTSGRSTIYEQYF.

The rearrangement uses TRBV5-1 and TRBJ2-5, with 8 bases aligning to TRBD1. After removal of 1 base from V and 5 bases from J, the junction contained 4 bases not matched to a gene. The germline gives CDR1 SGHRS, CDR2 YFSETQ. CDR3 length equals 14 residues. CDR3 residues: CASSLPGGFETQYF. DNA of the CDR3: TGCGCCAGCAGCTTGCCAGGGGGCTTCGAGACCCAGTACTTC.

The V call is TRBV6-1, the J call TRBJ2-7; D may be TRBD1 (6 bases). Trimming stripped 2 bases from V and 4 bases from J, with 12 bases between. CDR1 is MNHNS and CDR2 is SASEGT in the germline V gene. The CDR3 has 14 residues. The CDR3 nucleotides are TGTGCCAGCAGTGAAAGGGGGATTGGGTACGAGCAGTACTTC. Translated: CASSERGIGYEQYF.

This chain joins TRBV14 and TRBJ2-7, with a weak D call TRBD1 (6 bases). V was pared by 0 bases and J by 4 bases, with 7 bases between. The CDR3 has 13 residues. Germline CDR1 and CDR2: SGHDN and FVKESK. The CDR3 here is CASSQETGYEQYF. The CDR3 coding sequence is TGTGCCAGCAGCCAAGAAACAGGGTACGAGCAGTACTTC.

The V call is TRBV2, the J call TRBJ1-5; 8 bases are a match to TRBD1. The CDR3 is 15 residues long. Germline V gene data show CDR1 as SNHLY and CDR2 as FYNNEI. V lost 6 bases to trimming and J lost 1 base; unmatched junction nucleotides: 5. The CDR3 DNA is TGTGCCAGCAGGAGGGGGGACAGGAGCAATCAGCCCCAGCATTTT. It codes for CASRRGDRSNQPQHF.

The rearrangement uses TRBV5-6 and TRBJ2-3; TRBD1 aligns across 7 bases. There are 15 residues in the CDR3. The V gene end was trimmed by 0 bases and the J gene end by 3 bases; junction bases not matched to a gene: 4. Germline V gene lookup returns CDR1 SGHDT and CDR2 YYEEEE. The CDR3 nucleotides are TGTGCCAGCAGCTTGGCAACGACAGGGACAGATACGCAGTATTTT. Translating gives CASSLATTGTDTQYF.

V usage is TRBV12-5 and J usage is TRBJ2-7; perhaps TRBD2 as D (6 bases). The CDR3 covers 17 residues. With 4 bases removed from V and 0 bases from J, the gap between germline ends came to 19 bases. Per the germline V gene, CDR1 is LGHNT and CDR2 is FRNRAP. The CDR3 protein is CASGSLRTGERSYEQYF. DNA of the CDR3: TGTGCTAGTGGTTCCCTCCGTACGGGGGAGCGCTCCTACGAGCAGTACTTC.

The V and J genes are TRBV28 and TRBJ1-1; TRBD1 aligns across 9 bases. J lost 3 bases, V lost 6 bases, and 2 bases had no gene match. Germline loops: CDR1 MDHEN, CDR2 SYDVKM. The CDR3 extends over 13 amino acids. CDR3 DNA sequence: TGTGCCAGCAGCCACAGGGGGCACACTGAAGCTTTCTTT. Translated, it gives CASSHRGHTEAFF.

This clone was detected only a few times. J is TRBJ1-6 and V is TRBV6-6; D uncertain. Germline CDR1 MNHNY, CDR2 SVGAGI (reference sequence). The CDR3 consists of 12 residues. Between the trimmed V and J ends, which lost 6 bases and 4 bases, there was a span of 4 bases. The CDR3 loop is CASRAYNSPLHF. The CDR3 nucleotides are TGTGCCAGCAGGGCTTATAATTCACCCCTCCACTTT.

V usage is TRBV2 and J usage is TRBJ2-5, with 7 bases matching TRBD2. CDR3 size: 11 residues. V lost 9 bases to trimming and J lost 4 bases; unmatched junction nucleotides: 2. Germline CDR1 reads SNHLY; CDR2 reads FYNNEI. The CDR3 sequence: CARGEGETQYF. In DNA form, the CDR3 reads TGTGCCAGGGGGGAGGGAGAGACCCAGTACTTC.

This chain joins TRBV6-5 and TRBJ2-1; 9 bases are shared with TRBD2. CDR1 MNHEY and CDR2 SVGAGI come from the germline V gene. Germline trimming cut 4 bases from V and 8 bases from J; bases unmatched to any gene: 12. The CDR3 is made up of 16 amino acids. This CDR3 reads CASSLSRAGGPYEQFF. CDR3 DNA sequence: TGTGCCAGCAGTTTATCCCGGGCGGGGGGGCCGTATGAGCAGTTCTTC.

CDR3 nucleotide sequence: TGTGCCTGGAGTGTATTTATTAGCTCTGGAAACACCATATATTTT. Protein sequence: CAWSVFISSGNTIYF. This sequence joins TRBV30 and TRBJ1-3; the D is unclear. CDR1 is GTSNPN, CDR2 SVGIG, per germline (reference sequence). V was trimmed by 0 bases and J by 0 bases, leaving 9 bases between them. The CDR3 totals 15 residues.

The chain carries TRBV18 and TRBJ1-5, with unresolved D. In germline, CDR1 is KGHSH, CDR2 LQKENI. The CDR3 is 14 amino acids. V lost 3 bases, J lost 2 bases, and 8 bases lay in between. The CDR3 bases are TGTGCCAGCTCACCGATGGAGGGCAATCAGCCCCAGCATTTT. Translating it yields CASSPMEGNQPQHF.

The chain has TRBV5-1 and TRBJ2-3; D gene unclear. CDR1 is SGHRS, CDR2 YFSETQ, per germline. V lost 3 bases and J lost 0, with 11 bases in between. The CDR3 contains 15 residues. The CDR3 sequence: CASSWSLTSTDTQYF. CDR3 DNA sequence: TGCGCCAGCAGCTGGAGCTTGACTAGCACAGATACGCAGTATTTT.

As DNA, the CDR3 is TGTGCCAGCAGTGAATGGGCAGGGGGCCGAAACACCATATATTTT. Translated: CASSEWAGGRNTIYF. V and J are TRBV2 and TRBJ1-3, with 8 bases matching TRBD1. Per germline, CDR1 SNHLY and CDR2 FYNNEI. The V and J ends lost 2 bases and 5 bases, in that order; junction bases with no gene match: 5. The CDR3 contains 15 residues.

CDR3 in amino acids: CASSIQGDDYGYTF. CDR3 nucleotide sequence: TGCGCCAGCAGCATACAGGGGGATGACTATGGCTACACCTTC. V usage is TRBV5-1 and J usage is TRBJ1-2; TRBD1 matches 8 bases. The CDR3 spans 14 residues. The V gene's germline CDR1 is SGHRS and CDR2 YFSETQ. The V segment lost 4 bases and the J segment 3 bases; nucleotides outside the gene matches: 5. The full variable domain, with the rest looked up from reference TRBV5-1 and TRBJ1-2, is KAGVTQTPRYLIKTRGQQVTLSCSPISGHRSVSWYQQTPGQGLQFLFEYFSETQRNKGNFPGRFSGRQFSNSRSEMNVSTLELGDSALYLCASSIQGDDYGYTFGSGTRLTVV.